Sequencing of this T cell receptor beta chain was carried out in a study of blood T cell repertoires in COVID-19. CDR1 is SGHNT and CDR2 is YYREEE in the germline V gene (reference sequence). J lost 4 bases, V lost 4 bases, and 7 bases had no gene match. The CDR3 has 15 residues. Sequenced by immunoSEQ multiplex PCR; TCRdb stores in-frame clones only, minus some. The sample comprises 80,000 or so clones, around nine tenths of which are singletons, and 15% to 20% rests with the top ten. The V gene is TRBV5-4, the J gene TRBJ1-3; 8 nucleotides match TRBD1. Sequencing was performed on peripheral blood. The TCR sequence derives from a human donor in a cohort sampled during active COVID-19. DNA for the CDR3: TGTGCCAGCAGCGTGGACAGGGTTACCGGAAACACCATATATTTT. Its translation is CASSVDRVTGNTIYF.